The 6 T cell receptor beta chains below were found in one sample sequenced in a study of control samples from healthy donors and cancer patients. TCRdb keeps only in-frame clones here, not all; method: immunoSEQ multiplex PCR. The repertoire includes around 110,000 clones, 93% of them detected once, and less than 3.5% sits in the top ten. Sequences were obtained from blood. These receptor sequences come from a man in his thirties or forties in good health.

The rearrangement joins TRBV7-8 to TRBJ2-3; 14 bases match TRBD2. V lost 2 bases, J lost 1 base, and 5 bases stayed unmatched. Germline CDR1 reads SGHVS; CDR2 reads FQNEAQ. The CDR3 runs 18 residues. In DNA form, the CDR3 reads TGTGCCAGCAGCTTACATCCGGGACTAGCGGGAGGCACAGATACGCAGTATTTT. Protein sequence: CASSLHPGLAGGTDTQYF.

This clone was seen only once. The rearrangement links TRBV3-1 (or the pseudogene TRBV3-2) to TRBJ2-3, with 8 bases identical to TRBD2. Germline values: CDR1 LGHDT, CDR2 YNNKEL (reference sequence). The V and J ends lost 2 bases and 0 bases, in that order; junction bases with no gene match: 7. CDR3 size: 17 residues. CDR3 in amino acids: CASSQRRGDDSTDTQYF. CDR3 nucleotide sequence: TGTGCCAGCAGCCAACGGCGGGGGGACGATAGCACAGATACGCAGTATTTT.

J is TRBJ2-5 and V is TRBV5-1; the D is unclear. The CDR3 has 14 amino acids. Germline loops: CDR1 SGHRS, CDR2 YFSETQ. Deletions cut 1 base from V and 3 bases from J, with 10 bases between. The CDR3 bases are TGCGCCAGCAGCTTGTTGGTAGGAGAAGAGACCCAGTACTTC. This sequence encodes CASSLLVGEETQYF.

The chain joins TRBV5-4 to TRBJ2-7, with D tentatively TRBD1 (6 bases). CDR3 length equals 15 residues. V was shortened by 4 bases and J by 0 bases, with 14 bases between the two germline ends. Germline CDR1 is SGHNT and CDR2 is YYREEE (reference sequence). In DNA, the CDR3 is TGTGCCAGCAGCACCAGGGGCGCCAGCTCCTACGAGCAGTACTTC. Its protein is CASSTRGASSYEQYF.

This clone was seen only once. This chain links TRBV7-2 with TRBJ1-2, with D maybe TRBD1 (6 bases). This CDR3 has 13 residues. Germline CDR1 reads SGHTA; CDR2 reads FQGNSA. Trimming left V 4 bases short and J 7 bases short, with 13 bases between. The CDR3 protein is CASSSTGFGGYTF. In DNA, the CDR3 is TGTGCCAGCAGCTCCACAGGGTTTGGTGGCTACACCTTC.

The rearrangement uses TRBV6-1 and TRBJ2-7; D gene unclear. Germline CDR1 MNHNS, CDR2 SASEGT. V lost 4 bases and J 0 bases, leaving 16 bases between the germline ends. The CDR3 extends over 16 amino acids. The CDR3 loop is CASSGTGQAFSYEQYF. CDR3 bases: TGTGCCAGCAGTGGTACCGGGCAAGCCTTCTCCTACGAGCAGTACTTC.